The 19 T cell receptor beta chains listed next were all sequenced from one sample in a study of blood T cell repertoires in COVID-19 (dated by TCRdb to the early 2020s). Receptor amplification or capture employed the immunoSEQ multiplex PCR assay. What TCRdb holds here is the immuneACCESS table cut down to in-frame rearrangements. Part of the clones is not present; checked against another copy, under half of the missing clones reflect an unresolved V gene, and the others are unexplained. This sample has fewer than 200,000 clones in its table, and roughly 81% of those were observed once. Approximately 7.7% of the sample rests with the top ten. Sequences were obtained from peripheral blood. These receptors were collected from a man between 40 and 49 years old who had recovered from COVID-19.

The V call is TRBV7-9, the J call TRBJ1-2; no clear D. Germline CDR1 is SEHNR and CDR2 is FQNEAQ (reference sequence). The CDR3 totals 13 residues. The V gene lost 2 bases and the J gene lost 2 bases, with 6 bases spanning the gap. The CDR3 loop reads CASSLYTNYGYTF. The CDR3 DNA reads as TGTGCCAGCAGCTTATACACCAACTATGGCTACACCTTC.

The chain joins TRBV7-2 to TRBJ2-5; 11 nucleotides line up with TRBD2. Germline CDR1 is SGHTA and CDR2 is FQGNSA. The length of the CDR3 is 17 residues. Trimming took 2 bases from V and 2 from J; bases not matched to a gene: 7. For the CDR3, the DNA is TGTGCCAGCAGCTTAACCACGTGGACTAGCGGGCAAGAGACCCAGTACTTC. This translates into CASSLTTWTSGQETQYF.

The V call is TRBV6-2 or TRBV6-3, the J call TRBJ2-3, with D perhaps matching TRBD2 (6 bases). This CDR3 has 16 amino acids. Trimming shortened V by 5 bases and J by 0 bases, and 15 bases separated the two germline ends. Germline CDR1 and CDR2: MNHEY and SVGEGT. In DNA, the CDR3 is TGTGCCAGCAGTCTCTGGGCAGGGACTAGCACAGATACGCAGTATTTT. Protein sequence: CASSLWAGTSTDTQYF.

This clone was counted a single time. V usage is TRBV28 and J usage is TRBJ1-4; 7 bases are shared with TRBD1. V lost 4 bases to trimming and J lost 8 bases; unmatched junction nucleotides: 7. Germline lookup yields CDR1 MDHEN and CDR2 SYDVKM. The length of the CDR3 is 14 residues. CDR3 coding DNA: TGTGCCAGCAGTTCGACAGGGATTATGGAAAAACTGTTTTTT. The encoded protein is CASSSTGIMEKLFF. The whole variable domain, remainder taken from reference TRBV28 and TRBJ1-4, is DVKVTQSSRYLVKRTGEKVFLECVQDMDHENMFWYRQDPGLGLRLIYFSYDVKMKEKGDIPEGYSVSREKKERFSLILESASTNQTSMYLCASSSTGIMEKLFFGSGTQLSVL.

The chain has TRBV6-5 and TRBJ2-5, with 10 nucleotides matching TRBD2. Germline CDR1 is MNHEY and CDR2 is SVGAGI. V shed 6 bases and J 5 bases; nucleotides not matched to a gene: 6. The CDR3 is 14 residues long. In nucleotides, the CDR3 is TGTGCCAGCAGCCCGAGTAGCGGGGGGGAGACCCAGTACTTC. Protein sequence: CASSPSSGGETQYF.

V usage is TRBV7-2 and J usage is TRBJ2-5; 7 bases line up with TRBD1. The junction had 4 bases not matched to a gene; V was cut back by 2 bases and J by 4 bases. In germline, CDR1 is SGHTA, CDR2 FQGNSA. CDR3 length equals 14 residues. CDR3 protein: CASSLQAGGETQYF. CDR3 DNA: TGTGCCAGCAGCTTACAGGCAGGGGGAGAGACCCAGTACTTC.

This chain uses TRBV4-3 with TRBJ2-1; D is uncertain. Germline CDR1 LGHNA, CDR2 YSLEER. The germline V and J ends were trimmed by 0 bases and 4 bases, with 13 bases remaining between them. CDR3 length: 16 residues. The chain's CDR3 is CASSQDPGVGYNEQFF. CDR3 nucleotide sequence: TGCGCCAGCAGCCAAGATCCGGGTGTTGGATACAATGAGCAGTTCTTC.

The chain carries TRBV7-6 and TRBJ2-3; D remains unclear. CDR3 length equals 14 residues. V lost 5 bases to trimming and J lost 0 bases, with 9 bases between them. Germline V CDR1 and CDR2: SGHVS, FNYEAQ. Here the CDR3 DNA reads TGTGCCAGCAGCCCACAGAGAAGCACAGATACGCAGTATTTT. It specifies CASSPQRSTDTQYF.

The chain carries TRBV6-5 and TRBJ2-7; TRBD1 matches at 9 bases. The germline gives CDR1 MNHEY, CDR2 SVGAGI. The length of the CDR3 is 14 residues. The ends lost 6 bases at V and 2 bases at J; junction bases unmatched: 5. DNA for the CDR3: TGTGCCAGCAGGACCGGGACAGGGACCTACGAGCAGTACTTC. Translation gives CASRTGTGTYEQYF.

The chain has TRBV9 and TRBJ2-7; TRBD1 matches 8 bases. This CDR3 spans 14 amino acids. The germline V gene has CDR1 SGDLS and CDR2 YYNGEE. V lost 0 bases and J lost 5; bases outside the gene matches: 4. The CDR3 DNA reads as TGTGCCAGCAGCGTAGAGGGCAGGGGGCACGAGCAGTACTTC. As protein: CASSVEGRGHEQYF.

This chain connects TRBV6-6 to TRBJ2-5; no reliable D call. V lost 4 bases, J lost 0 bases, and 12 bases lay in between. CDR1 is MNHNY, CDR2 SVGAGI, per germline (reference sequence). CDR3 length equals 15 residues. Written as DNA, the CDR3 is TGTGCCAGCAGTTTCCCTCCGAGAGACCAAGAGACCCAGTACTTC. This gives the protein CASSFPPRDQETQYF.

V is TRBV11-2 and J is TRBJ2-2; D remains ambiguous. V lost 5 bases, J lost 0 bases, and 4 bases lay in between. Per the germline V gene, CDR1 is SGHAT and CDR2 is FQNNGV. This CDR3 comprises 13 residues. This chain's CDR3 is CASSPTNTGELFF. The CDR3 coding sequence is TGTGCCAGCAGCCCCACGAACACCGGGGAGCTGTTTTTT.

The chain couples TRBV7-3 to TRBJ2-1, with D perhaps TRBD2 (7 bases). The CDR3 is made up of 16 amino acids. Germline lookup yields CDR1 SGHTA and CDR2 FQGTGA. The V end lost 1 base, the J end lost 3 bases, and 13 bases lay between the germline ends. CDR3: CASSLSRGGLYNEQFF. In nucleotides, the CDR3 is TGTGCCAGCAGCTTAAGTAGGGGGGGCCTCTACAATGAGCAGTTCTTC.

The V gene is TRBV6-1, the J gene TRBJ2-7; D not certain. The CDR3 covers 16 residues. Germline lookup yields CDR1 MNHNS and CDR2 SASEGT. Deletions cut 3 bases from V and 2 bases from J, with 17 bases between. The DNA of the CDR3 is TGTGCCAGCAGTGAGCTCGAGTACTCCGTGACCTACGAGCAGTACTTC. It codes for CASSELEYSVTYEQYF.

This clone was detected once. V gene TRBV5-4 combines with J gene TRBJ2-7; D perhaps matches TRBD1 (5 bases). The V end lost 3 bases, the J end lost 0 bases, and 7 bases lay between the germline ends. CDR3 length: 13 amino acids. Germline-derived CDR1 and CDR2 are SGHNT and YYREEE (reference sequence). The CDR3 reads CASSSDNSYEQYF. CDR3 nucleotides: TGTGCCAGCAGCTCGGACAACTCCTACGAGCAGTACTTC. The variable domain in full, completed from reference TRBV5-4 and TRBJ2-7, reads ETGVTQSPTHLIKTRGQQVTLRCSSQSGHNTVSWYQQALGQGPQFIFQYYREEENGRGNFPPRFSGLQFPNYSSELNVNALELDDSALYLCASSSDNSYEQYFGPGTRLTVT.

This clone was recorded at least ten times. The junction does not match germline at one end; this may be a read error. V gene TRBV7-7 combines with J gene TRBJ2-2, with 8 bases lining up with TRBD2. Germline V gene sequence: CDR1 SSHAT, CDR2 FNYEAQ (reference sequence). The CDR3 has 16 amino acids. CDR3 bases: TGTGCTAGCAGCTTAGTTGGGACTAGAAACACCGGGGAGCTGTTTTTT. This sequence encodes CASSLVGTRNTGELFF.

V gene TRBV6-6 combines with J gene TRBJ1-1; TRBD1 matches at 11 bases. CDR1 is MNHNY, CDR2 SVGAGI, per germline (reference sequence). CDR3 length: 20 amino acids. The J segment lost 2 bases and the V segment lost 5 bases, leaving 19 bases of the junction unmatched. This CDR3 reads CASSPPGQGVRSAINTEAFF. The DNA of the CDR3 is TGTGCCAGCAGTCCCCCGGGACAGGGGGTAAGGTCTGCAATTAACACTGAAGCTTTCTTT.

The V and J genes are TRBV13 and TRBJ2-7, with D possibly matching TRBD2 (6 bases). Germline V gene lookup returns CDR1 PRHDT and CDR2 FYEKMQ (reference sequence). The CDR3 length is 15 residues. V lost 3 bases to trimming and J lost 2 bases, with 14 bases between them. CDR3 residues: CASSLGGPQTYEQYF. The CDR3 nucleotides are TGTGCCAGCAGCTTGGGGGGACCTCAAACCTACGAGCAGTACTTC.

J is TRBJ2-6 and V is TRBV24-1; tentative D call: TRBD1 (6 bases). Germline CDR1 is KGHDR and CDR2 is SFDVKD. V was shortened by 9 bases and J by 4 bases, with 12 bases between the two germline ends. The CDR3 length is 14 residues. CDR3 in amino acids: CATQGSAGANVLTF. The CDR3 bases are TGTGCCACCCAGGGGTCGGCGGGGGCCAACGTCCTGACTTTC.